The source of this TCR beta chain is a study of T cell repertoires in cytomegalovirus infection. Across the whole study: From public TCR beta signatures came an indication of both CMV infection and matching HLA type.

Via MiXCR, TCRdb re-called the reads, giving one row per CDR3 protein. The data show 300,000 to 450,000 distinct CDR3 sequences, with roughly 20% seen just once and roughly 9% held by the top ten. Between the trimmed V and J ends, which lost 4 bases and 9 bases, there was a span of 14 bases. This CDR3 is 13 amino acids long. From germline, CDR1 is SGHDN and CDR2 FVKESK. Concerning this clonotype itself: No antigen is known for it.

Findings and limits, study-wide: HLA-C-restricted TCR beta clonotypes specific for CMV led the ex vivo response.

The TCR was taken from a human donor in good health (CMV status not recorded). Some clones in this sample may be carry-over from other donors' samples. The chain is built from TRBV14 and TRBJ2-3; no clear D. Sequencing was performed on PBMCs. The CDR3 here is CASSPAGLATQYF. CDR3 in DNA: TGTGCCAGCAGCCCGGCCGGATTGGCGACGCAGTATTTT.